The rows below give T cell receptor beta chains drawn from one sample of a study of CD8+CD57+ T cells in acquired aplastic anemia. MiXCR was run by TCRdb on the reads, yielding one entry per CDR3 protein. Among 170,000 or so distinct CDR3 sequences listed, about 60% were seen once. The sequencing sample was made of sorted CD4+, CD8+, or CD8+CD57+ T cells (not recorded which) from PBMCs. The receptors were gathered from a human donor with aplastic anemia. Both conserved end residues are part of each CDR3. Each record gives: J gene, V gene, D gene, clone size, CDR3 DNA, CDR3 protein. The D gene is left open where the match is weak. Size is stated for part of the rows, as once, few or many counts, or as a class when the clone is expanded.

TRBJ1-3 TRBV7-2 . . TGTGCCAGCAGCAACCCAGGAAACACCATATATTTT CASSNPGNTIYF
TRBJ2-3 TRBV7-9 TRBD2 . TGTGCCAGCACCAACCTCCGGGGGGGAGTAGATACGCAGTATTTT CASTNLRGGVDTQYF
TRBJ2-1 TRBV6-1 TRBD1 . TGTGCCAGCAGTGCGGATACTACCCAGGGGGTTGGTGAGCAGTTCTTC CASSADTTQGVGEQFF
TRBJ2-4 TRBV7-3 . . TGTGCCAGCAGCTCGAACGCGGGGGCCAAAAACATTCAGTACTTC CASSSNAGAKNIQYF
TRBJ2-3 TRBV2 TRBD2 . TGTGCCAGCAGGTGGACTAGCGGGACATACACAGATACGCAGTATTTT CASRWTSGTYTDTQYF
TRBJ2-6 TRBV15 . . TGTGCCACCAGCGCCCCTCTCGCCAACGTCCTGACTTTC CATSAPLANVLTF
TRBJ2-3 TRBV20-1 TRBD2 . TGCAGTGCTAGACAACCGGAGCGGGACCCTGCGGCTGATACGCAGTATTTT CSARQPERDPAADTQYF
TRBJ2-3 TRBV6-6 TRBD1 few TGTGCCAGCAGTTACTCTCCAGGGGGTCTAGATACGCAGTATTTT CASSYSPGGLDTQYF
TRBJ2-7 TRBV2 . . TGTGCCAGCAGTGAGGGCCCTCTAAGCTCCTACGAGCAGTACTTC CASSEGPLSSYEQYF
TRBJ1-1 TRBV2 . . TGTGCCAGCAGTGGCGGGGCAGCCGAGGGGTACACTGAAGCTTTCTTT CASSGGAAEGYTEAFF
TRBJ2-7 TRBV7-2 . . TGTGCCAGCAGCCCATCCTACGGCCGGGGACAACCGACTTACGAGCAGTACTTC CASSPSYGRGQPTYEQYF
TRBJ1-4 TRBV7-9 TRBD1 . TGTGCGGGGACAGGGGGCTCTAATGAAAAACTGTTTTTT CAGTGGSNEKLFF
TRBJ2-1 TRBV19 . . TGTGCTACATCCGTCGGGATACACACTAATGAGCAGTTCTTC CATSVGIHTNEQFF
TRBJ1-6 TRBV7-9 . . TGTGCCAGCAGCCCCGCCTCGGGGCTGGGTTCACCCCTCCACTTT CASSPASGLGSPLHF
TRBJ1-3 TRBV5-1 TRBD1 . TGCGCCAGCAGCTTGGCGGGACAGCAGTATGGAAACACCATATATTTT CASSLAGQQYGNTIYF
TRBJ1-4 TRBV29-1 TRBD1 . TGCAGCGTGGCAACGACAGGGGGCGCGAATGAAAAACTGTTTTTT CSVATTGGANEKLFF
TRBJ2-3 TRBV2 . few TGTGCCAGCAGTGAAACTCGGGCAGGGGGCACAGATACGCAGTATTTT CASSETRAGGTDTQYF
TRBJ2-3 TRBV19 TRBD1 many TGTGCCAGTGCCGGGACAGCCACAGATACGCAGTATTTT CASAGTATDTQYF
TRBJ1-1 TRBV19 . . TGTGCCAGCGGGAGGTTCACTGAAGCTTTCTTT CASGRFTEAFF
TRBJ1-2 TRBV20-1 . . TGCAGTGCTAGTGCAGGGTATGGCTACACCTTC CSASAGYGYTF
TRBJ1-6 TRBV7-2 . . TGTGCCAGCAGTACCGGGACTCCCAATTCACCCCTCCACTTT CASSTGTPNSPLHF
TRBJ1-2 TRBV20-1 . many TGCAGTGCTAGAGACTTAGCTAACTATGGCTACACCTTC CSARDLANYGYTF
TRBJ2-5 TRBV5-1 . . TGCGCCAGCAGCTTGGCGGCTCGTCAAGAGACCCAGTACTTC CASSLAARQETQYF
TRBJ2-3 TRBV5-1 . . TGCGCCAGCAGCTACAATGTTAAGACTGGGACTAGCACAGATACGCAGTATTTT CASSYNVKTGTSTDTQYF
TRBJ2-7 TRBV20-1 TRBD2 once TGCAGTGCTAGAGCCGCCGGGAGGCCCTCCTACGAGCAGTACTTC CSARAAGRPSYEQYF
TRBJ2-7 TRBV5-1 TRBD2 . TGCGCCAGCAGCTTTTTTGCGGGAGACTACGAGCAGTACTTC CASSFFAGDYEQYF
TRBJ2-7 TRBV29-1 TRBD2 . TGCAGCGTTGGGTCTACCGGGACTACCTCGGGCGAGCAGTACTTC CSVGSTGTTSGEQYF
TRBJ2-7 TRBV11-1 . . TGTGCCAGTGCCCAAGGGGCGAGATACGAGCAGTACTTC CASAQGARYEQYF
TRBJ1-1 TRBV12-3/TRBV12-4 . few TGTGCCAGCAGTTTCCGACAGGCTGAAGCTTTCTTT CASSFRQAEAFF
TRBJ1-2 TRBV5-1 TRBD1 . TGCGCCAGCAGCATAACAGGGGATGGCTACACCTTC CASSITGDGYTF
TRBJ2-7 TRBV9 TRBD2 . TGTGCCAGCAGTGCGGGACTAGCTAGCGAGCAGTACTTC CASSAGLASEQYF
TRBJ1-1 TRBV2 . . TGCGCCAGCAGGTTCGACATAATCGATGAAGCTTTCTTT CASRFDIIDEAFF
TRBJ2-5 TRBV7-9 . . TGTGCCAGCAGCTCACCGGGACTCCAAGAGACCCAGTACTTC CASSSPGLQETQYF
TRBJ2-7 TRBV5-1 TRBD1 . TGCGCCAGCAGCCCGGACGGGGACAGGGCCTACGAGCAGTACTTC CASSPDGDRAYEQYF
TRBJ1-6 TRBV7-8 . . TGTGCCAGCAGCCTAGCCGTGATGGCTCCCCTCCACTTT CASSLAVMAPLHF
TRBJ2-7 TRBV20-1 . few TGCAGTGCTACACAGGCCTTATCCAACTACGAGCAGTACTTC CSATQALSNYEQYF
TRBJ1-2 TRBV11-2 TRBD1 . TGTGCCAGCAGCCTCGGGGGACAGGGTTTAGTTGGCTACACCTTC CASSLGGQGLVGYTF
TRBJ1-2 TRBV2 . many TGTGCCAGCAGTGAAGCTGCAAGGGGAGCTAACTATGGCTACACCTTC CASSEAARGANYGYTF
TRBJ1-1 TRBV7-8 . . TGTGCCAGCAGTACCAACCTTTGGTTGGGGTCATTT CASSTNLWLGSF
TRBJ2-2 TRBV2 TRBD2 many TGTGCCAGCAGGGAAGCGGGGGGGCCTCGGCGCGGGGAGCTGTTTTTT CASREAGGPRRGELFF
TRBJ2-6 TRBV19 . . TGTGCCAGTAGTACCAGGAATTCTGGGGCCAACGTCCTGACTTTC CASSTRNSGANVLTF
TRBJ2-7 TRBV5-1 . . TGCGCCAGCGGAACCGGGACTCCCAGCTACGAGCAGTACTTC CASGTGTPSYEQYF
TRBJ1-5 TRBV20-1 TRBD1 . TGCAGTGCTGGAGGACAGGTTGGACAGCCCCAGCATTTT CSAGGQVGQPQHF
TRBJ1-4 TRBV6-2/TRBV6-3 TRBD1 . TGTGCCAGCAGTTACTCCCCGGGACAGTATAATGAAAAACTGTTTTTT CASSYSPGQYNEKLFF
TRBJ2-7 TRBV19 . many TGTGCCAGTAGTAATCCGGGACGCGAGCAGTACTTC CASSNPGREQYF
TRBJ2-2 TRBV4-2 . few TGTGCCAGCAGTGATCAACACACCCTCACCGGGGAGCTGTTTTTT CASSDQHTLTGELFF
TRBJ2-1 TRBV7-3 TRBD2 few TGTGCCAGCAGCTACACGGGACTAGCGGACAATGAGCAGTTCTTC CASSYTGLADNEQFF
TRBJ1-3 TRBV7-6 . . TGTGCCAGCAGCTCCCCTTGGGTACAAAGCTCTGGAAACACCATATATTTT CASSSPWVQSSGNTIYF
TRBJ2-7 TRBV6-1 . . TGTGCCGTACAATCAGGGAGGCTTGTGCAGTACTTC CAVQSGRLVQYF
TRBJ2-6 TRBV10-3 TRBD1 . TGTGCCATCAGTGGACAGGGGCAGTCCTCTGGGGCCAACGTCCTGACTTTC CAISGQGQSSGANVLTF
TRBJ1-2 TRBV7-8 TRBD1 . TGTGCCAGCAGCCCCCCCGGGACAGGGGACCCTAACTATGGCTACACCTTC CASSPPGTGDPNYGYTF